One and the same sample provided the 31 T cell receptor beta chains below, sequenced in a study of T cells in localized non-small cell lung cancer. Sequencing used immunoSEQ multiplex PCR; TCRdb keeps in-frame clones, though not all of them. The repertoire includes about 41,000 clones, around 83% of them detected once, and about 8% sits in the top ten. The sample in question was PBMCs, obtained before any cancer treatment. The receptors were gathered from a man between 40 and 70 years old with stage II lung adenocarcinoma.

This sequence joins TRBV11-1 and TRBJ2-5, with 8 bases identical to TRBD1. The length of the CDR3 is 16 residues. V was pared by 2 bases and J by 2 bases, with 7 bases of the junction left unmatched. Per germline, CDR1 SGHAT and CDR2 FQDESV (reference sequence). This CDR3 reads CASSLKTGDKQETQYF. As DNA, the CDR3 is TGTGCCAGCAGCTTAAAGACAGGGGATAAACAAGAGACCCAGTACTTC.

This chain links TRBV11-2 with TRBJ2-1; the D is unclear. Germline V gene lookup returns CDR1 SGHAT and CDR2 FQNNGV. This CDR3 spans 13 amino acids. Between the trimmed V and J ends, which lost 2 bases and 6 bases, there was a span of 8 bases. The CDR3 sequence: CASSLSLSNEQFF. The CDR3 nucleotides read TGTGCCAGCAGCTTATCTCTTTCCAATGAGCAGTTCTTC.

This chain connects TRBV2 to TRBJ2-3; 9 nucleotides match TRBD2. The CDR3 spans 12 residues. CDR1 and CDR2 from the germline V gene are SNHLY and FYNNEI. V dropped 6 bases and J dropped 10; count of bases not matched to a gene: 5. The CDR3 sequence: CASRYLAGSQYF. The CDR3 DNA follows: TGTGCCAGCAGATACCTAGCGGGGTCGCAGTATTTT.

Here the CDR3 DNA reads TGTGCCAGCAGCAAACAGGGTAGCTCCTACGAGCAGTACTTC. Amino acid sequence: CASSKQGSSYEQYF. The V call is TRBV11-2, the J call TRBJ2-7; tentative D call: TRBD1 (6 bases). This CDR3 is built from 14 residues. V was cut by 5 bases and J by 0 bases, with 11 bases left in between. Germline loops: CDR1 SGHAT, CDR2 FQNNGV. The whole variable domain, filled in from reference TRBV11-2 and TRBJ2-7, reads EAGVAQSPRYKIIEKRQSVAFWCNPISGHATLYWYQQILGQGPKLLIQFQNNGVVDDSQLPKDRFSAERLKGVDSTLKIQPAKLEDSAVYLCASSKQGSSYEQYFGPGTRLTVT.

This sequence joins TRBV5-1 and TRBJ2-5; D is possibly TRBD1 (5 bases). Trimming shortened V by 2 bases and J by 3 bases, and 8 bases separated the two germline ends. The CDR3 covers 13 residues. Germline CDR1 is SGHRS and CDR2 is YFSETQ. The CDR3 nucleotides are TGCGCCAGCAGCTTCAGGGTGGAAGAGACCCAGTACTTC. Translating gives CASSFRVEETQYF.

This clone came up a few times. The CDR3 spells CASSPLGQGVRSYEQYF. For the CDR3, the DNA is TGTGCCAGCAGTCCACTCGGACAGGGGGTACGCTCCTACGAGCAGTACTTC. This chain connects TRBV27 to TRBJ2-7; the match to TRBD1 covers 10 bases. This CDR3 has 17 amino acids. Trimming cost V 5 bases and J 0 bases; bases outside gene matches: 10. CDR1 and CDR2 from the germline V gene are MNHEY and SMNVEV (reference sequence).

This chain connects TRBV6-5 to TRBJ2-6; D gene ambiguous. Germline V gene lookup returns CDR1 MNHEY and CDR2 SVGAGI. V was clipped by 6 bases and J by 2 bases, with 8 bases between them. CDR3 length: 14 residues. CDR3 bases: TGTGCCAGCAGCCCCTCCCCTGGGGCCAACGTCCTGACTTTC. This encodes CASSPSPGANVLTF.

The rearrangement joins TRBV27 to TRBJ2-7; the match to TRBD1 covers 9 bases. The CDR3 sequence is 15 residues long. V shed 6 bases and J 0 bases; nucleotides not matched to a gene: 6. In germline, CDR1 is MNHEY, CDR2 SMNVEV (reference sequence). CDR3 in amino acids: CASRRTGDLSYEQYF. CDR3 coding DNA: TGTGCCAGCAGGAGGACAGGGGACCTCTCCTACGAGCAGTACTTC.

There are a few counts of this clone. The chain links TRBV14 to TRBJ2-2, with a tentative D call TRBD2 (6 bases). Germline V gives CDR1 SGHDN, CDR2 FVKESK. The CDR3 has 18 amino acids. V lost 0 bases and J lost 10, with 24 bases in between. This chain's CDR3 is CASSQEGGGLFRGEELFF. As DNA, the CDR3 is TGTGCCAGCAGCCAAGAGGGAGGCGGTCTCTTTCGTGGGGAGGAGCTGTTTTTT. Full variable domain (rest looked up from reference TRBV14 and TRBJ2-2): EAGVTQFPSHSVIEKGQTVTLRCDPISGHDNLYWYRRVMGKEIKFLLHFVKESKQDESGMPNNRFLAERTGGTYSTLKVQPAELEDSGVYFCASSQEGGGLFRGEELFFGEGSRLTVL.

The rearrangement joins TRBV7-6 to TRBJ2-1; 15 bases align to TRBD2. The V and J ends lost 5 bases and 15 bases, in that order; junction bases with no gene match: 8. Germline-derived CDR1 and CDR2 are SGHVS and FNYEAQ. The CDR3 consists of 14 residues. The CDR3 sequence is CASSSGLAGGESFF. The CDR3 DNA follows: TGTGCCAGCAGCAGCGGACTAGCGGGAGGGGAGTCGTTCTTC.

This clone is medium-sized within its sample. The CDR3 loop is CASSTDRGGFQPQHF. The CDR3 DNA reads as TGTGCCAGCAGCACCGACAGGGGTGGATTTCAGCCCCAGCATTTT. This sequence joins TRBV7-2 and TRBJ1-5; 8 bases map to TRBD1. This CDR3 spans 15 amino acids. Per the germline V gene, CDR1 is SGHTA and CDR2 is FQGNSA. Germline trimming cut 5 bases from V and 6 bases from J; bases unmatched to any gene: 9.

In its sample, this clone was seen once. The chain couples TRBV19 to TRBJ1-2, with D hard to call. The germline V gene has CDR1 LNHDA and CDR2 SQIVND (reference sequence). The CDR3 has 14 residues. Trimming stripped 3 bases from V and 6 bases from J, with 14 bases between. CDR3 sequence (DNA): TGTGCCAGTAGTATGTTTCGAGGGTCGGATGGCTACACCTTC. This gives the protein CASSMFRGSDGYTF.

The V and J genes are TRBV27 and TRBJ2-7; a weak D match, TRBD2 (5 bases). Trimming stripped 3 bases from V and 6 bases from J, with 15 bases between. Germline assignment: CDR1 MNHEY and CDR2 SMNVEV (reference sequence). CDR3 size: 14 residues. This CDR3 reads CASSFGRRTGEQYF. Written as DNA, the CDR3 is TGTGCCAGCAGTTTCGGCAGGCGGACTGGCGAGCAGTACTTC.

This chain uses TRBV6-6 with TRBJ1-3; no clear D gene. Deletions cut 0 bases from V and 4 bases from J, with 10 bases between. The CDR3 sequence is 15 residues long. CDR1 is MNHNY, CDR2 SVGAGI, per germline (reference sequence). The CDR3 DNA is TGTGCCAGCAGTTACTCCCCGAGGGTAGGAAACACCATATATTTT. The encoded protein is CASSYSPRVGNTIYF.

The CDR3 sequence is CASSQTGELFF. The DNA for the CDR3 is TGTGCCAGCAGTCAGACCGGGGAGCTGTTTTTT. The chain links TRBV6-8 to TRBJ2-2, with D unresolved. Deletions cut 5 bases from V and 5 bases from J, with 3 bases between. Per germline, CDR1 MNHGY and CDR2 SAAAGT. The CDR3 runs 11 residues.

V gene TRBV18 combines with J gene TRBJ2-5; unclear D gene. Germline assignment: CDR1 KGHSH and CDR2 LQKENI. The V end lost 1 base, the J end lost 3 bases, and 6 bases lay between the germline ends. This CDR3 contains 13 residues. In nucleotides, the CDR3 is TGTGCCAGCTCACCACGGATGGAAGAGACCCAGTACTTC. It translates to CASSPRMEETQYF.

The chain couples TRBV6-5 to TRBJ1-1; 7 bases align to TRBD1. This CDR3 region has 13 residues. Germline V gives CDR1 MNHEY, CDR2 SVGAGI. With 9 bases clipped from V and 5 bases from J, the junction kept 9 bases outside the gene matches. The CDR3 region has the DNA TGTGCCAGTGGGCAGGGGGTGGGGACTGAAGCTTTCTTT. This sequence encodes CASGQGVGTEAFF.

The rearrangement uses TRBV10-3 and TRBJ2-2, with 9 bases aligning to TRBD2. This CDR3 has 18 residues. The junction had 5 bases not matched to a gene; V was cut back by 0 bases and J by 0 bases. Germline lookup yields CDR1 ENHRY and CDR2 SYGVKD. This CDR3 reads CAISESGSGGSNTGELFF. CDR3 in DNA: TGTGCCATCAGTGAGTCCGGTAGCGGGGGCTCGAACACCGGGGAGCTGTTTTTT.

The rearrangement links TRBV6-1 to TRBJ1-1, with 7 nucleotides matching TRBD1. J gave up 0 bases and V 8 bases, and 9 bases lay outside the gene matches. Germline V gene data show CDR1 as MNHNS and CDR2 as SASEGT. This CDR3 is 15 amino acids long. The CDR3 DNA is TGTGCCAGCCGTCATGGCGGGACAGTGAACACTGAAGCTTTCTTT. Translation gives CASRHGGTVNTEAFF.

V gene TRBV27 combines with J gene TRBJ2-5; D gene ambiguous. CDR1 and CDR2 (germline): MNHEY, SMNVEV (reference sequence). CDR3 length equals 13 residues. V shed 5 bases and J shed 2 bases, with 9 bases lying between them. This CDR3 is CASSRRVQETQYF. The CDR3 nucleotides are TGTGCCAGCAGTCGACGCGTGCAAGAGACCCAGTACTTC.

The chain recombines TRBV5-3 with TRBJ2-1, with 8 positions matching TRBD2. TRBV5-3 is recorded as an ORF, its role being uncertain. This CDR3 has 17 amino acids. The V segment lost 4 bases and the J segment 6 bases; nucleotides outside the gene matches: 15. In DNA, the CDR3 is TGTGCCAGAAGCCTCGTAAAGGGTAGCGGGGAGAGCAATGAGCAGTTCTTC. The encoded protein is CARSLVKGSGESNEQFF.

V is TRBV6-1 and J is TRBJ1-5; D is undetermined. The CDR3 runs 15 residues. Deletions cut 5 bases from V and 1 base from J, with 12 bases between. CDR1 is MNHNS and CDR2 is SASEGT in the germline V gene. CDR3 loop: CASSSGRISNQPQHF. CDR3 in DNA: TGTGCCAGCAGTTCAGGACGGATAAGCAATCAGCCCCAGCATTTT.

This sequence joins TRBV27 and TRBJ1-5; D is perhaps TRBD1 (5 bases). V was trimmed by 8 bases and J by 3 bases, leaving 14 bases between them. In germline, CDR1 is MNHEY, CDR2 SMNVEV (reference sequence). This CDR3 is built from 14 residues. CDR3 bases: TGTGCCAGCGGCCTTGACAGAGACAATCAGCCCCAGCATTTT. Its protein product is CASGLDRDNQPQHF.

The chain couples TRBV6-5 to TRBJ2-1; D possibly corresponds to TRBD2 (6 bases). Germline V gene data show CDR1 as MNHEY and CDR2 as SVGAGI. Trimming shortened V by 5 bases and J by 8 bases, and 13 bases separated the two germline ends. The CDR3 consists of 13 residues. Written as DNA, the CDR3 is TGTGCCAGCAGTGAATTGGGGGGTCATGAGCAGTTCTTC. Translating gives CASSELGGHEQFF.

The rearrangement joins TRBV2 to TRBJ1-5, with D maybe TRBD1 (5 bases). The V gene lost 7 bases and the J gene lost 3 bases, with 13 bases spanning the gap. Germline lookup yields CDR1 SNHLY and CDR2 FYNNEI. The CDR3 runs 14 residues. CDR3 loop: CASTPLGLNQPQHF. The CDR3 DNA reads as TGTGCCAGCACCCCTTTGGGGCTCAATCAGCCCCAGCATTTT. The whole variable domain, filled in from reference TRBV2 and TRBJ1-5, reads EPEVTQTPSHQVTQMGQEVILRCVPISNHLYFYWYRQILGQKVEFLVSFYNNEISEKSEIFDDQFSVERPDGSNFTLKIRSTKLEDSAMYFCASTPLGLNQPQHFGDGTRLSIL.

The chain joins TRBV6-6 to TRBJ1-6, with D unclear. Looked up from germline, CDR1 is MNHNY and CDR2 is SVGAGI (reference sequence). This CDR3 is built from 13 residues. Trimming took off 5 bases at V and 8 bases at J, with 10 bases between the two ends. The DNA of the CDR3 is TGTGCCAGCAGTCAGAATTTGGATTCACCCCTCCACTTT. This encodes CASSQNLDSPLHF.

The V gene is TRBV9, the J gene TRBJ2-1, with a tentative D call TRBD2 (6 bases). This CDR3 comprises 16 residues. Trimming removed 0 bases at V and 6 bases at J, with 16 bases between. The germline V gene encodes CDR1 SGDLS and CDR2 YYNGEE. The CDR3 region is CASSVEGLANLNEQFF. DNA for the CDR3: TGTGCCAGCAGCGTAGAGGGTCTAGCGAACCTCAATGAGCAGTTCTTC.

This rearrangement joins TRBV6-1 to TRBJ2-5; tentative D call: TRBD2 (6 bases). The V gene's germline CDR1 is MNHNS and CDR2 SASEGT. The CDR3 consists of 13 residues. The germline V and J ends were trimmed by 11 bases and 4 bases, with 17 bases remaining between them. The CDR3 protein is CAANLQEGETQYF. The DNA for the CDR3 is TGTGCCGCCAACCTCCAGGAGGGAGAGACCCAGTACTTC.

The chain uses TRBV1 and TRBJ1-2. TRBV1 is listed as a pseudogene. The CDR3 extends over 15 amino acids. DNA of the CDR3: TGCACCAGCAGGCCAGGACTGCCCTTTAACTATGGCTACACCTTC. Translating gives CTSRPGLPFNYGYTF.

This clone was recorded only once. The V and J genes are TRBV11-1 and TRBJ1-1; TRBD1 is a possible D gene (5 bases). V was clipped by 4 bases and J by 7 bases, with 13 bases between them. CDR3 length equals 13 residues. Germline lookup yields CDR1 SGHAT and CDR2 FQDESV (reference sequence). In DNA, the CDR3 is TGTGCCAGCAGCTCAAATCGTCAGGGTGAAGCTTTCTTT. This translates into CASSSNRQGEAFF.

V and J are TRBV7-6 and TRBJ1-1; 7 bases align to TRBD1. This CDR3 region has 20 residues. V was pared by 5 bases and J by 2 bases, with 23 bases of the junction left unmatched. Germline V gives CDR1 SGHVS, CDR2 FNYEAQ. The CDR3 DNA reads as TGTGCCAGCAGCCCTGAAACCTCGACAGGGTGGAGAACAGCAAACACTGAAGCTTTCTTT. This translates into CASSPETSTGWRTANTEAFF.